The clone carrying this T cell receptor (beta chain) was recorded a few times. TCRdb used MiXCR to reprocess the reads, holding one entry per CDR3 protein. The sample holds about 250,000 distinct CDR3 sequences, approximately 17% seen once. The CDR3 has 15 residues. The V gene's germline CDR1 is SGHAT and CDR2 FQNNGV. J gave up 6 bases and V 6 bases, and 8 bases lay outside the gene matches. The sample belongs to a study of T cell repertoires in cytomegalovirus infection. This clonotype was sampled from a human donor in good health (CMV status not recorded). Some clones in this sample may be carry-over from other donors' samples. The sample consisted of CD8+ T cells from PBMCs. The V and J genes are TRBV11-2 and TRBJ1-4, with 9 bases fitting TRBD1. The CDR3 coding sequence is TGTGCCAGCAGTCGAACAGGGGGCGTGGATGAAAAACTGTTTTTT. Its protein product is CASSRTGGVDEKLFF.